The clone carrying this TCR beta chain has only a few counts. Germline CDR1 is MDHEN and CDR2 is SYDVKM. Trimming at V came to 6 bases and at J to 6 bases, leaving 6 bases not matched to a gene. The CDR3 is 14 amino acids. TCRdb's table, derived via immunoSEQ multiplex PCR, lists solely in-frame clones and lacks some. The sample contains more than 65,000 clones, about nine tenths of which appear only once. The sample is drawn from a study of blood T cell repertoires in COVID-19. At the level of the study: Sources were T cells, B-cell-depleted T cells, or PBMCs; the material itself was cDNA or gDNA.

The chain carries TRBV28 and TRBJ2-1; 9 bases line up with TRBD2. The sequenced sample was peripheral blood. The clonotype originates from a woman in her fifties or sixties with acute or convalescent COVID-19. The CDR3 coding sequence is TGTGCCAGCAGGGCCCTAGCGGGGACCAATGAGCAGTTCTTC. This sequence encodes CASRALAGTNEQFF.